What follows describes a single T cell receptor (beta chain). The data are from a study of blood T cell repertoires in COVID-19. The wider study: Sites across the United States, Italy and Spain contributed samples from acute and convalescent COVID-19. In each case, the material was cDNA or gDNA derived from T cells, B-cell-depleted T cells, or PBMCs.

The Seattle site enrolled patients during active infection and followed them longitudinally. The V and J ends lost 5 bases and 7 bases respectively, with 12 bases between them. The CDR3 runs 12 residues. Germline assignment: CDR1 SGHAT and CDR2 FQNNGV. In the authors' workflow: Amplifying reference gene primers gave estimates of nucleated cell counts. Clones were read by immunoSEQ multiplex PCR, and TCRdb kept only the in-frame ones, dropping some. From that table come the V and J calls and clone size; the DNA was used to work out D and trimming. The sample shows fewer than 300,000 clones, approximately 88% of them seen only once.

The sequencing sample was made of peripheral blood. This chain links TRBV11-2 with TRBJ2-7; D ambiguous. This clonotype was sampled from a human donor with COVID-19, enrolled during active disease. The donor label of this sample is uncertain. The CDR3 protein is CASSPPRIEQYF. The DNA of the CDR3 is TGTGCCAGCAGCCCACCTAGGATAGAGCAGTACTTC.